The rows below give T cell receptor beta chains drawn from one sample of a study of blood T cell repertoires in COVID-19. Measured with immunoSEQ multiplex PCR; TCRdb has only the in-frame clones, and not every one. The sample shows 180,000 or so clones, 85% to 90% of them seen only once. The sequencing input was peripheral blood. These receptors were obtained from a woman younger than 45 with active or convalescent COVID-19. Each CDR3 is given with its conserved first and last residue.

J | V | CDR3
TRBJ2-4 | TRBV5-1 | CASSSGLAGAPAKNIQYF
TRBJ1-1 | TRBV7-8 | CASSPDRIMNTEAFF
TRBJ2-7 | TRBV28 | CASSFLSPASYEQYF
TRBJ1-5 | TRBV7-9 | CASSLNQDSNQPQHF
TRBJ1-4 | TRBV25-1 | CASSDGLGSGANEKLFF
TRBJ1-3 | TRBV30 | CAWIPDRGDTIYF
TRBJ1-5 | TRBV27 | CASSPGVVNQPQHF
TRBJ1-6 | TRBV4-1 | CASSQEIIQAQGSPLHF
TRBJ2-1 | TRBV7-9 | CASSGGEQFF
TRBJ1-5 | TRBV7-8 | CASSLDLRDSLHSNQPQHF
TRBJ1-4 | TRBV7-9 | CASSSGQEPTNEKLFF
TRBJ1-3 | TRBV10-3 | CAISVDGEIGDTIYF
TRBJ1-6 | TRBV5-1 | CASSLEVPGAFSPLHF
TRBJ2-1 | TRBV2 | CASSGTSGSSYNEQFF
TRBJ1-2 | TRBV2 | CASSMQGGPYGYTF
TRBJ2-1 | TRBV6-5 | CASSYFRDSYNEQFF
TRBJ2-7 | TRBV5-1 | CASSLGSGALNYEQYF
TRBJ2-7 | TRBV19 | CASSIAGTGSYEQYF
TRBJ2-7 | TRBV11-2 | CASSLGGLFYEQYF
TRBJ2-7 | TRBV11-2 | CASSFSGATYEQYF
TRBJ1-1 | TRBV30 | CAWQGQTNTEAFF
TRBJ1-3 | TRBV5-1 | CASSGGTVSGNTIYF
TRBJ2-5 | TRBV6-5 | CASSPQTGRQETQYF
TRBJ2-5 | TRBV2 | CASGRGETQYF
TRBJ1-3 | TRBV6-5 | CATLTGIGSGNTIYF
TRBJ1-5 | TRBV27 | CASSATGLWGSNQPQHF
TRBJ1-1 | TRBV2 | CATGTENTEAFF
TRBJ2-7 | TRBV7-9 | CASSNPRRTSGALSSYEQYF
TRBJ2-7 | TRBV5-6 | CASSLGWGQGPYEQYF
TRBJ2-4 | TRBV28 | CASSPGQDLIRYF
TRBJ1-2 | TRBV12-3/TRBV12-4 | CASSLTRGNGYTF
TRBJ2-2 | TRBV28 | CASSPGTSGGRELFF
TRBJ2-2 | TRBV5-1 | CASSLAENTGELFF
TRBJ1-3 | TRBV5-6 | CASSLWQALNTIYF
TRBJ2-7 | TRBV29-1 | CSVEAGGQDEQYF
TRBJ2-5 | TRBV27 | CASSLTGSYETQYF
TRBJ2-3 | TRBV5-1 | CASSQSGQGPTDTQYF
TRBJ1-1 | TRBV9 | CASSPRRVRGLVAFF
TRBJ1-2 | TRBV28 | CASSFEGAGYGYTF
TRBJ2-7 | TRBV19 | CASTPSLGTGFIEQYF
TRBJ2-3 | TRBV5-1 | CASRGTGGADTQYF
TRBJ1-2 | TRBV10-3 | CAISLLQGAGYTF
TRBJ1-5 | TRBV19 | CASSSGGRQPQHF
TRBJ2-1 | TRBV19 | CASSIDVGLARRNEQFF
TRBJ1-2 | TRBV19 | CASSMMGSSNYGYTF
TRBJ2-7 | TRBV19 | CASSGLAGEAHEQYF
TRBJ2-5 | TRBV3-1/TRBV3-2 | CASSPGGSGGWETQYF
TRBJ1-4 | TRBV5-1 | CASSLVGWVQGALATTNEKLFF
TRBJ2-7 | TRBV6-5 | CASKSYRAIDEQYF
TRBJ2-2 | TRBV5-1 | CASSTAGGTGELFF
TRBJ2-2 | TRBV24-1 | CATSDLEGAGTNTGELFF
TRBJ2-1 | TRBV4-1 | CASSQDGSGPYNEQFF